This TCR beta chain was observed in a study of shared clonotypes between healthy human individuals. This table comes from immunoSEQ multiplex PCR, and its TCRdb copy is limited to in-frame clones, with some not included. The sample shows 450,000 to 650,000 clones, roughly 79% of them seen only once. Trimming left V 2 bases short and J 5 bases short, with 12 bases between. This CDR3 is 14 amino acids long. CDR1 and CDR2 (germline): SGHAT, FQNNGV. Source material: PBMCs. This receptor was taken from a woman aged 35 to 49 in good health. Some clones in this sample may be carry-over from other donors' samples. This sequence joins TRBV11-2 and TRBJ2-5; no reliable D call. The CDR3 reads CASSLNPRLETQYF. In DNA, the CDR3 is TGTGCCAGCAGCTTAAACCCCCGACTGGAGACCCAGTACTTC.